A single T cell receptor (beta chain) is shown here with its context. The target antigen is unknown. The Oncomine TCR Beta short-read assay sequenced DNA from cultured CD4+ T cells. TCRdb fed the PCR reads into MiXCR, producing one record per CDR3 protein. The sample lists 6,000 to 8,500 distinct CDR3 sequences; 55% to 80% were seen once. With V trimmed by 6 bases and J by 5 bases, 15 bases remained unmatched. The CDR3 contains 17 residues. Germline lookup yields CDR1 MNHNS and CDR2 SASEGT. Treatment reported: roughly ten-day PBMC culture with coronavirus spike peptide pools or control peptides (ViraFEST assay). The data are from a study of vaccination and CD4 T cells after COVID-19.

The origin of this receptor is a human donor who had recovered from COVID-19. The rearrangement uses TRBV6-1 and TRBJ2-3; TRBD2 aligns across 9 bases. The sequenced sample consisted of CD4+ T cells from blood, cultured in vitro. CDR3 in amino acids: CASRPGGGRAGGDTQYF. In DNA, the CDR3 is TGTGCCAGCAGACCGGGGGGCGGGAGGGCCGGTGGAGATACGCAGTATTTT.